This TCR beta chain was obtained from a study of Graves' ophthalmopathy and Graves' hyperthyroidism. TCR beta CDR3 regions were amplified from RNA transcripts. Amplification began with first-round RT-PCR using HTBI primers, then second-round multiplex PCR was performed. TCRdb passed the multiplex PCR reads through MiXCR, listing each CDR3 protein once. The sample consists of approximately 380,000 distinct CDR3 sequences, around 20% of them appearing once. This clonotype was observed at least ten times. The V gene lost 1 base and the J gene lost 5 bases, with 17 bases spanning the gap. CDR3 length: 16 amino acids. In germline, CDR1 is SGHAT, CDR2 FQNNGV.

Sample: peripheral blood. The rearrangement uses TRBV11-2 and TRBJ2-5, with D hard to call. This clonotype was obtained from a woman aged 18-29 years with stable Graves' hyperthyroidism. The CDR3 here is CASSLGDWPFAETQYF. CDR3 coding DNA: TGTGCCAGCAGCTTAGGGGATTGGCCTTTTGCGGAGACCCAGTACTTC.